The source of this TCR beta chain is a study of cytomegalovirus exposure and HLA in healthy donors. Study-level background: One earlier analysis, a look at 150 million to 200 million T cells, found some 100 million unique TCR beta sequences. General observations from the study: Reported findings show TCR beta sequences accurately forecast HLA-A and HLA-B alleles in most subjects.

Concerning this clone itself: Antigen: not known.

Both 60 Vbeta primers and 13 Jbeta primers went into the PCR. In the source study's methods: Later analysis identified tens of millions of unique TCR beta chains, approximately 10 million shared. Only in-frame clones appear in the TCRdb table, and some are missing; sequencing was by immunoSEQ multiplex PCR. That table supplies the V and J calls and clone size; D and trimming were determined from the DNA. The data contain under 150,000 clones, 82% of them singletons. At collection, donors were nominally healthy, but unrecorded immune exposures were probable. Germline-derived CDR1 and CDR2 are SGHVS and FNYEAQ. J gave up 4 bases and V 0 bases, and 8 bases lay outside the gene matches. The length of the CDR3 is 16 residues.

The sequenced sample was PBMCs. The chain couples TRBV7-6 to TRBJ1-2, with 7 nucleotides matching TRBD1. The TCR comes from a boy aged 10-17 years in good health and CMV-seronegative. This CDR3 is CASSLAPGGEAYGYTF. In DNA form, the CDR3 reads TGTGCCAGCAGCTTAGCTCCAGGGGGTGAGGCCTATGGCTACACCTTC.